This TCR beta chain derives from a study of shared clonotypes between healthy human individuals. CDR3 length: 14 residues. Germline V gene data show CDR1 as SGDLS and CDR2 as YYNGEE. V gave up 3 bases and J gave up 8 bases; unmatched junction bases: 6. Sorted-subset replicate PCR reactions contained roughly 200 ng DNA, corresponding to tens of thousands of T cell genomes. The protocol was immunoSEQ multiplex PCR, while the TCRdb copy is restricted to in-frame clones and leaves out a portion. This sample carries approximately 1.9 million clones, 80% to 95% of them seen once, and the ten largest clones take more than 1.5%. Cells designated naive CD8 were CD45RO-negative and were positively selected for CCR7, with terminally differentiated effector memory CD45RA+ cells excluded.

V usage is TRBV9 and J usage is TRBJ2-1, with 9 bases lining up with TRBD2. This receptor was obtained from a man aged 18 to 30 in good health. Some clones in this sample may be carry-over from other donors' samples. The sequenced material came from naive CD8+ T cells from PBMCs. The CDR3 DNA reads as TGTGCCAGCAGCGCTGGTAGCGGGAGCTATGAGCAGTTCTTC. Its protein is CASSAGSGSYEQFF.